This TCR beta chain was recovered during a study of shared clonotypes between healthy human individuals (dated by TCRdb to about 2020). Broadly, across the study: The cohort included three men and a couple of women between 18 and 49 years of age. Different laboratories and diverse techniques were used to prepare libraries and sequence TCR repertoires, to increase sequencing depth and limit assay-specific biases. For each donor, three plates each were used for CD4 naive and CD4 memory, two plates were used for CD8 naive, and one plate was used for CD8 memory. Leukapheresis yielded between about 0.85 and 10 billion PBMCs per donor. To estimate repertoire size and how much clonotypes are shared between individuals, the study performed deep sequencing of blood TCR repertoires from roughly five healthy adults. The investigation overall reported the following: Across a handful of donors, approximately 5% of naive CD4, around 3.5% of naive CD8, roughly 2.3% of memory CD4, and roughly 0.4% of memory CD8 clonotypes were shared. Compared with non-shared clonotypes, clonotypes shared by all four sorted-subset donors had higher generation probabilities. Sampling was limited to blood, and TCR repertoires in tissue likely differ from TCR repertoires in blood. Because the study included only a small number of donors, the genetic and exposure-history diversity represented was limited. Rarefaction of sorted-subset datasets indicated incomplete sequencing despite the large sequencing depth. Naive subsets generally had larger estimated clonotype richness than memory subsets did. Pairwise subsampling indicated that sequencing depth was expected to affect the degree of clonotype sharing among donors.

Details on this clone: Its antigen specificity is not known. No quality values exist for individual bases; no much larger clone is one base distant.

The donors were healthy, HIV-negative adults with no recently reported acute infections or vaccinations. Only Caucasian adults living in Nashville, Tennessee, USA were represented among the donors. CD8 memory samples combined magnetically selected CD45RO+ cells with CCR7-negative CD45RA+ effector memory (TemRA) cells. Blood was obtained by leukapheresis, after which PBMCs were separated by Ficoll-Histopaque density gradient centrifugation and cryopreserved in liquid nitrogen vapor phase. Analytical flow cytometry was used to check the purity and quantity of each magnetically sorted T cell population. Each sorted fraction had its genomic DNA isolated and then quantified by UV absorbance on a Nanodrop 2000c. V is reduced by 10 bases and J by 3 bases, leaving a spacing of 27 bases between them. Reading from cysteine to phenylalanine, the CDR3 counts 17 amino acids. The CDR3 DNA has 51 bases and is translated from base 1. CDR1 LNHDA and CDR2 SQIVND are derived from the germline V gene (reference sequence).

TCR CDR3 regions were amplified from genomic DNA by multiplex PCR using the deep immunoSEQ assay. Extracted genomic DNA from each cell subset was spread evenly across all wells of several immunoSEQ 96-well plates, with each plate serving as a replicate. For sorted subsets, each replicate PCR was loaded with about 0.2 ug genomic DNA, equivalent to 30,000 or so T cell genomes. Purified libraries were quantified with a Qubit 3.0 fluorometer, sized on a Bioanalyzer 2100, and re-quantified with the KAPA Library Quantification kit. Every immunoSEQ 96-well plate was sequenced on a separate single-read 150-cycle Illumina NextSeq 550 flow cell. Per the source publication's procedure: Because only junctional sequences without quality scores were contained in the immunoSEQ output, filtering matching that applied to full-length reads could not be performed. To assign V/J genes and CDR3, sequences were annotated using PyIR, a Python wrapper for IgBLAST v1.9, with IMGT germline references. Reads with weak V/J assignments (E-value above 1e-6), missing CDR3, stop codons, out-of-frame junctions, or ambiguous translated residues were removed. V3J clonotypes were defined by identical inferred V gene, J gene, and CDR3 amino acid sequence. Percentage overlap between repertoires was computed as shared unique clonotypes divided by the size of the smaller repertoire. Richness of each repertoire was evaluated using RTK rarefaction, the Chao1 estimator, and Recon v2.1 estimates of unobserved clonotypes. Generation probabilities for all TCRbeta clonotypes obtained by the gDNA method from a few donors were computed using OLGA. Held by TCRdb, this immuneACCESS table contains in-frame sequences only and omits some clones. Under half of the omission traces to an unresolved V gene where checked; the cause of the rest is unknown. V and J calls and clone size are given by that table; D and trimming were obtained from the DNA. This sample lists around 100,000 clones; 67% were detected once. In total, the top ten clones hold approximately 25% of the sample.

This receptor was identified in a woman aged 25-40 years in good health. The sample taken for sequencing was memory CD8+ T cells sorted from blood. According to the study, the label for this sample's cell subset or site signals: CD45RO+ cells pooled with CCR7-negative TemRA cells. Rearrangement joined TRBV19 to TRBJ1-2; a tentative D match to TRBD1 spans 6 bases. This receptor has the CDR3 CATCSGMQGRWDYGYTF. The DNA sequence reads TGTGCCACGTGCAGCGGGATGCAGGGGCGTTGGGACTATGGCTACACCTTC.